The rows below give T cell receptor beta chains drawn from one sample of a study of CD8 T cells in Susac syndrome. TCRdb re-analysed the immunoSEQ multiplex PCR reads in MiXCR, keeping a single row per CDR3 protein. The sample yields approximately 270,000 distinct CDR3 sequences, over 85% seen once. The source material was CD4+ T cells from PBMCs. The receptor set was obtained from a human donor with multiple sclerosis. The CDR3 runs from the conserved cysteine through the conserved F or W. Each record gives: V gene, J gene, D gene, clone size, CDR3 protein, CDR3 DNA. The D gene is left open where the match is weak. Clone size is stated in some rows and not others, as once, few, many or a class when expanded.

>TRBV29-1|TRBJ2-2|NA|NA
CSVGGPGWGTGELFF
TGCAGCGTTGGGGGCCCTGGGTGGGGGACCGGGGAGCTGTTTTTT
>TRBV7-2|TRBJ2-7|TRBD1|few
CASSLEWGTGREQYF
TGTGCCAGCAGCTTAGAGTGGGGGACAGGGCGAGAGCAGTACTTC
>TRBV6-5|TRBJ1-6|TRBD1|NA
CASSYYRGDSPLHF
TGTGCCAGCAGTTATTACAGGGGTGACTCACCCCTCCACTTT
>TRBV20-1|TRBJ2-7|TRBD2|NA
CSARDWSGGPLYEQYF
TGCAGTGCTAGAGATTGGTCGGGGGGGCCTCTATACGAGCAGTACTTC
>TRBV7-3|TRBJ2-1|TRBD2|NA
CASSLLAGGLVEQFF
TGTGCCAGCAGCTTGCTAGCGGGGGGGCTCGTTGAGCAGTTCTTC
>TRBV29-1|TRBJ2-1|TRBD2|NA
CSAGGGGAYEQFF
TGCAGCGCCGGAGGCGGGGGGGCGTATGAGCAGTTCTTC
>TRBV6-5|TRBJ2-2|TRBD1|NA
CASSRGQSTGELFF
TGTGCCAGCAGCCGGGGACAGTCCACCGGGGAGCTGTTTTTT
>TRBV12-3/TRBV12-4|TRBJ1-1|TRBD1|NA
CASRDRDRRNTEAFF
TGTGCCAGCAGGGACAGGGACAGGCGGAACACTGAAGCTTTCTTT
>TRBV5-4|TRBJ2-5|NA|NA
CASSPEKETQYF
TGTGCCAGCAGCCCAGAAAAAGAGACCCAGTACTTC
>TRBV5-4|TRBJ2-3|NA|few
CASSWTDSTDTQYF
TGTGCCAGCAGCTGGACAGACAGCACAGATACGCAGTATTTT
>TRBV28|TRBJ1-4|TRBD1|NA
CASSTGTGNEKLFF
TGTGCCAGCAGTACCGGGACAGGGAATGAAAAACTGTTTTTT
>TRBV6-1|TRBJ2-7|NA|NA
CASSEDSGLGFEQYF
TGTGCCAGCAGTGAAGATTCGGGCTTAGGGTTCGAGCAGTACTTC
>TRBV19|TRBJ1-1|NA|NA
CASSIHPTGLNTEAFF
TGTGCCAGTAGTATCCACCCCACAGGGCTGAACACTGAAGCTTTCTTT
>TRBV19|TRBJ2-2|NA|NA
CASSGVSHTGELFF
TGTGCCAGTAGTGGGGTGTCCCACACCGGGGAGCTGTTTTTT
>TRBV20-1|TRBJ2-7|NA|NA
CSASSWPSPEQYF
TGCAGTGCTAGTTCGTGGCCCTCGCCCGAGCAGTACTTC
>TRBV3-1|TRBJ1-2|NA|NA
CASSRGGGDGYTF
TGTGCCAGCAGCCGGGGCGGGGGAGACGGCTACACCTTC
>TRBV12-3/TRBV12-4|TRBJ1-5|NA|NA
CASSDNVSNQPQHF
TGTGCCAGCAGTGATAACGTTAGCAATCAGCCCCAGCATTTT
>TRBV20-1|TRBJ2-2|TRBD1|NA
CSARELGQRANTGELFF
TGCAGTGCTAGAGAATTGGGACAGCGTGCGAACACCGGGGAGCTGTTTTTT
>TRBV29-1|TRBJ2-7|TRBD1|NA
CSVKPGQGDYEQYF
TGCAGCGTGAAACCGGGACAGGGAGACTACGAGCAGTACTTC
>TRBV19|TRBJ1-2|TRBD1|NA
CASSIRLGDRAPHGYTF
TGTGCCAGTAGTATAAGGTTGGGGGACAGGGCCCCGCATGGCTACACCTTC
>TRBV6-1|TRBJ1-4|NA|NA
CASSEGAGVISGKLFF
TGTGCCAGCAGTGAAGGGGCAGGGGTGATTTCAGGAAAACTGTTTTTT
>TRBV5-6|TRBJ1-4|TRBD1|NA
CASSSPPLLGRGNEKLFF
TGTGCCAGCAGTAGCCCCCCCCTTCTGGGCAGGGGGAATGAAAAACTGTTTTTT
>TRBV11-2|TRBJ2-3|NA|NA
CASRTLTGRVPDTQYF
TGTGCCAGCAGGACCCTGACAGGCAGGGTCCCAGATACGCAGTATTTT
>TRBV29-1|TRBJ2-5|NA|NA
CSVEHSETQYF
TGCAGCGTTGAACATTCAGAGACCCAGTACTTC
>TRBV12-3/TRBV12-4|TRBJ1-5|TRBD1|NA
CASRSGTGVGNQPQHF
TGTGCCAGCAGAAGTGGGACAGGGGTTGGCAATCAGCCCCAGCATTTT
>TRBV5-4|TRBJ1-6|NA|NA
CASSLRSANSPLHF
TGTGCCAGCAGCTTGAGGTCAGCAAATTCACCCCTCCACTTT
>TRBV20-1|TRBJ1-1|TRBD1|NA
CSASPGGRNTEAFF
TGCAGTGCATCACCAGGGGGACGGAACACTGAAGCTTTCTTT
>TRBV5-1|TRBJ2-1|TRBD2|NA
CASSSVLAGVYNEQFF
TGCGCCAGCAGCTCCGTACTAGCGGGAGTGTACAATGAGCAGTTCTTC
>TRBV7-2|TRBJ2-1|TRBD2|NA
CASSLESSGGYNEQFF
TGTGCCAGCAGCTTAGAGTCTAGCGGGGGGTACAATGAGCAGTTCTTC
>TRBV6-2/TRBV6-3|TRBJ2-1|NA|NA
CASSYSPGGSNEQFF
TGTGCCAGCAGTTACTCCCCCGGGGGAAGCAATGAGCAGTTCTTC
>TRBV19|TRBJ1-2|NA|NA
CASSGGTQTYGYTF
TGTGCCAGTAGTGGAGGGACACAGACCTATGGCTACACCTTC
>TRBV28|TRBJ2-1|NA|NA
CASSFMAGYNEQFF
TGTGCCAGCAGTTTTATGGCAGGTTACAATGAGCAGTTCTTC
>TRBV19|TRBJ1-2|NA|NA
CASSIGEDYGYTF
TGTGCCAGTAGTATTGGCGAGGACTATGGCTACACCTTC
>TRBV10-3|TRBJ2-5|NA|NA
CAISTRAGTIETQYF
TGTGCCATCAGTACCCGGGCAGGGACCATCGAGACCCAGTACTTC
>TRBV5-1|TRBJ2-1|TRBD2|NA
CASSLEAGVNNEQFF
TGCGCCAGCAGCTTGGAGGCGGGGGTTAACAATGAGCAGTTCTTC
>TRBV2|TRBJ2-5|TRBD1|NA
CASSVGQGVSQYF
TGTGCCAGCAGTGTGGGACAGGGAGTCTCCCAGTACTTC
>TRBV21-1|TRBJ1-2|NA|NA
CASSRDAAHGYTF
TGTGCCAGCAGCAGGGATGCGGCTCATGGCTACACCTTC
>TRBV7-9|TRBJ2-1|TRBD2|NA
CASSNSGRDDEQFF
TGTGCCAGCAGCAATAGCGGGAGGGATGATGAGCAGTTCTTC
>TRBV10-3|TRBJ1-2|NA|NA
CAIAPGLGDGYTF
TGTGCCATTGCACCGGGTCTTGGGGATGGCTACACCTTC
>TRBV5-5|TRBJ1-2|NA|NA
CASSLIYPGSYGYTF
TGTGCCAGCAGCTTGATATACCCTGGATCCTATGGCTACACCTTC